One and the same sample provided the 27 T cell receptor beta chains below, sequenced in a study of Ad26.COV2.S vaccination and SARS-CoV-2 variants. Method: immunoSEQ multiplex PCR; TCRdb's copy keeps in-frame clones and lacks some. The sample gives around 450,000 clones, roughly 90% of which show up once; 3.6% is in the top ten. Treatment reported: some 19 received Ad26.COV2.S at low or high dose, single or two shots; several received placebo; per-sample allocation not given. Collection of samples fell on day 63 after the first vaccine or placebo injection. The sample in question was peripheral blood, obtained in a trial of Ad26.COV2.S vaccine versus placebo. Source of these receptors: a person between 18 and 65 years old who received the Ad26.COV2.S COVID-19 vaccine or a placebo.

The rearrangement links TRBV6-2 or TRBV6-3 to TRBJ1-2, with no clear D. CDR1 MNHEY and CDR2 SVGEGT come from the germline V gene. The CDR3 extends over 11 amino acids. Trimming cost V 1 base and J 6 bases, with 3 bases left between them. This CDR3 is CASSYLDGYTF. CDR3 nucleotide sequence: TGTGCCAGCAGTTACTTGGATGGCTACACCTTC.

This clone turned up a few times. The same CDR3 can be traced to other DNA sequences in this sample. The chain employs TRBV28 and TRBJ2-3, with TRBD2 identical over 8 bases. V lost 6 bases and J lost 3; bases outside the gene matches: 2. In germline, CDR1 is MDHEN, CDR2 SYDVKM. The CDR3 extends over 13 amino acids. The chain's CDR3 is CASSGGATDTQYF. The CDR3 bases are TGTGCCAGCAGCGGGGGGGCAACAGATACGCAGTATTTT. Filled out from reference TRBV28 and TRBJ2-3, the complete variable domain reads DVKVTQSSRYLVKRTGEKVFLECVQDMDHENMFWYRQDPGLGLRLIYFSYDVKMKEKGDIPEGYSVSREKKERFSLILESASTNQTSMYLCASSGGATDTQYFGPGTRLTVL.

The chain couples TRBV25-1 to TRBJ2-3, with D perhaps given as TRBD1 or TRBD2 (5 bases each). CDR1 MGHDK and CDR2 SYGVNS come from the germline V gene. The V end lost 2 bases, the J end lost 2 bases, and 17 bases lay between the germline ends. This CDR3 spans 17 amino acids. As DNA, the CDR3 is TGTGCCAGCAGTGAAACATGGGGCAGGGAGCTCACAGATACGCAGTATTTT. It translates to CASSETWGRELTDTQYF.

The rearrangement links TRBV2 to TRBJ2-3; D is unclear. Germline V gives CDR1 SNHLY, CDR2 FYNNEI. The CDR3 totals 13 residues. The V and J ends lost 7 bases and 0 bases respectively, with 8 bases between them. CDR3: CASKWGSTDTQYF. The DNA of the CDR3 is TGTGCCAGCAAATGGGGTAGCACAGATACGCAGTATTTT.

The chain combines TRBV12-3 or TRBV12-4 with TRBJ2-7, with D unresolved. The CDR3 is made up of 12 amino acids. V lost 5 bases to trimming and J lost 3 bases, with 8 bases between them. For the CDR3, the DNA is TGTGCCAGCAGTGAAGTCTTCTACGAGCAGTACTTC. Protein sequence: CASSEVFYEQYF.

CDR3 DNA sequence: TGCAGCGCCCGAAACAGGGGCGATCAAGCTTTCTTT. This gives the protein CSARNRGDQAFF. The chain couples TRBV29-1 to TRBJ1-1; 7 nucleotides agree with TRBD1. CDR3 size: 12 residues. Trimming took 7 bases from V and 9 from J; bases not matched to a gene: 11. The germline V gene has CDR1 SQVTM and CDR2 ANQGSEA.

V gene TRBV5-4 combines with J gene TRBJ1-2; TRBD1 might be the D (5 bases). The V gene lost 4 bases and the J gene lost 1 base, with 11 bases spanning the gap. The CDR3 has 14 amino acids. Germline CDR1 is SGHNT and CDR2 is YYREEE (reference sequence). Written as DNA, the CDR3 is TGTGCCAGCAGCCCTCGGGACGGTAACTATGGCTACACCTTC. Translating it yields CASSPRDGNYGYTF.

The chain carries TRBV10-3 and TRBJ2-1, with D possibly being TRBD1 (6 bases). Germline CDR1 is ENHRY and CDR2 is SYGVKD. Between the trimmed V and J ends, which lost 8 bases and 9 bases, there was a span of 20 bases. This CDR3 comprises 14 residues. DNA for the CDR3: TGTGCCATCTCAGGGGACCCCCGAGTTGTTGAGCAGTTCTTC. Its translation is CAISGDPRVVEQFF.

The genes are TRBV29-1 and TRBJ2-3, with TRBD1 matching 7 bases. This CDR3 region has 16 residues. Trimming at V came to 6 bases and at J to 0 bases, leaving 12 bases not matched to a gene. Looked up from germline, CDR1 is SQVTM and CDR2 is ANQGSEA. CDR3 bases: TGCAGCGTCTGGGGACAGACTGATACTAGCACAGATACGCAGTATTTT. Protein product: CSVWGQTDTSTDTQYF.

As DNA, the CDR3 is TGCGCCAGCAGCCCCCAAGGGACTAGCGGACAAGAGACCCAGTACTTC. Its protein is CASSPQGTSGQETQYF. V is TRBV5-1 and J is TRBJ2-5, with 11 positions matching TRBD2. The CDR3 is 16 residues long. The germline V gene has CDR1 SGHRS and CDR2 YFSETQ. The trim removed 4 bases at V and 2 bases at J, leaving 7 bases unmatched.

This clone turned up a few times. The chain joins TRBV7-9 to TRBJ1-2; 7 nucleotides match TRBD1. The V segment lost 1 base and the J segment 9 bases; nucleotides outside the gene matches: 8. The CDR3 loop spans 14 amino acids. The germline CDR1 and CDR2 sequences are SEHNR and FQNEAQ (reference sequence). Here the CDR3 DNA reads TGTGCCAGCAGCTTAGAAGGGGGCTCTAGTAGCTACACCTTC. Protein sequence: CASSLEGGSSSYTF.

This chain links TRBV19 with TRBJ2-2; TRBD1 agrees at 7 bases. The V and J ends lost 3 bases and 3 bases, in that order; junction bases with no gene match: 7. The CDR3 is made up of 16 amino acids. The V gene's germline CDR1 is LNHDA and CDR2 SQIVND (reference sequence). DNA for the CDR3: TGTGCCAGTAGTATGCAATGGGACAGATACACCGGGGAGCTGTTTTTT. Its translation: CASSMQWDRYTGELFF.

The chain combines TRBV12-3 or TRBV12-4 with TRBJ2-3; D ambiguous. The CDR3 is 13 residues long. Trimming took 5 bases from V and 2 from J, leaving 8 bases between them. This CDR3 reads CASSLTATDTQYF. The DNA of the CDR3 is TGTGCCAGCAGTCTCACAGCCACAGATACGCAGTATTTT.

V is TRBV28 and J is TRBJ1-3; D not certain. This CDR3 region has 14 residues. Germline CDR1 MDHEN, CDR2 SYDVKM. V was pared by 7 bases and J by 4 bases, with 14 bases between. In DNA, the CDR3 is TGTGCCAGCAAGGAGGGATCGGGAGGAAACACCATATATTTT. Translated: CASKEGSGGNTIYF. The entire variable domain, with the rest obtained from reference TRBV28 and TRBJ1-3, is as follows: DVKVTQSSRYLVKRTGEKVFLECVQDMDHENMFWYRQDPGLGLRLIYFSYDVKMKEKGDIPEGYSVSREKKERFSLILESASTNQTSMYLCASKEGSGGNTIYFGEGSWLTVV.

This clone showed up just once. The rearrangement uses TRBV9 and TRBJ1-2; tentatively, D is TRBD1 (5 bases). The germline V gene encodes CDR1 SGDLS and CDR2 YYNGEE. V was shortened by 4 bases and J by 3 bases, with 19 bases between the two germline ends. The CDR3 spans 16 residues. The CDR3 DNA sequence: TGTGCCAGCAGCCCCGGGGGGGGAGGTTTGGACTATGGCTACACCTTC. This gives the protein CASSPGGGGLDYGYTF.

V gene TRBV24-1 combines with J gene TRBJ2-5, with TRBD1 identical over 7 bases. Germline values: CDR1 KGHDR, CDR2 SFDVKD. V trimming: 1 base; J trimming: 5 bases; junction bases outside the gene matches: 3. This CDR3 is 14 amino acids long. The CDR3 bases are TGTGCCACCAGTGATTTCGGCAGGGGGGAGACCCAGTACTTC. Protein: CATSDFGRGETQYF.

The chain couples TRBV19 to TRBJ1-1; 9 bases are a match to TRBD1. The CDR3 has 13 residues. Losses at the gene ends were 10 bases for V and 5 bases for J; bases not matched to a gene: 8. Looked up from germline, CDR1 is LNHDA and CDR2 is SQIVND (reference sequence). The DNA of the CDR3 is TGTGCCACTGGACAGGGGAAATTAACTGAAGCTTTCTTT. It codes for CATGQGKLTEAFF.

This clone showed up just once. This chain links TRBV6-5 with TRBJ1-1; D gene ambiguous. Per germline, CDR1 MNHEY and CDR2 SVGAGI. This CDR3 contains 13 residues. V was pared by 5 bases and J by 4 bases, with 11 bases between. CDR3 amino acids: CASSRLGGTEAFF. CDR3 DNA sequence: TGTGCCAGCAGTAGACTTGGTGGCACTGAAGCTTTCTTT.

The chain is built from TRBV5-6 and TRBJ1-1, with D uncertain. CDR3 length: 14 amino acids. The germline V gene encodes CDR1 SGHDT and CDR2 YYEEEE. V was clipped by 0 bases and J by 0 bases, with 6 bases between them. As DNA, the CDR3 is TGTGCCAGCAGCTTGGCGGGGATGAACACTGAAGCTTTCTTT. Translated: CASSLAGMNTEAFF.

CDR3 sequence (DNA): TGTGCCAGCAGCGTAACCGGGACAGGGCCCGGGGAGCTGTTTTTT. Its protein product is CASSVTGTGPGELFF. The V gene is TRBV7-9, the J gene TRBJ2-2; 9 nucleotides line up with TRBD1. The V segment lost 5 bases and the J segment 6 bases; nucleotides outside the gene matches: 7. CDR1 and CDR2 from the germline V gene are SEHNR and FQNEAQ (reference sequence). This CDR3 contains 15 residues.

The chain's CDR3 is CASTLPRQGETYEQYF. The CDR3 DNA follows: TGTGCCAGCACCCTTCCCCGACAGGGGGAAACCTACGAGCAGTACTTC. The V and J genes are TRBV11-3 and TRBJ2-7, with TRBD1 matching over 9 bases. There are 16 residues in the CDR3. The J segment lost 2 bases and the V segment lost 7 bases, leaving 12 bases of the junction unmatched. The germline V gene encodes CDR1 SGHNT and CDR2 YENEEA.

The CDR3 spells CASSLESGGEDQPQHF. CDR3 DNA sequence: TGTGCCAGCAGCTTAGAGTCAGGGGGCGAAGATCAGCCCCAGCATTTT. The V call is TRBV7-9, the J call TRBJ1-5; 8 bases line up with TRBD1. This CDR3 is 16 amino acids long. Germline trimming cut 1 base from V and 5 bases from J; bases unmatched to any gene: 7. The germline V gene encodes CDR1 SEHNR and CDR2 FQNEAQ (reference sequence). Supplemented by reference TRBV7-9 and TRBJ1-5, the full variable domain reads DTGVSQNPRHKITKRGQNVTFRCDPISEHNRLYWYRQTLGQGPEFLTYFQNEAQLEKSRLLSDRFSAERPKGSFSTLEIQRTEQGDSAMYLCASSLESGGEDQPQHFGDGTRLSIL.

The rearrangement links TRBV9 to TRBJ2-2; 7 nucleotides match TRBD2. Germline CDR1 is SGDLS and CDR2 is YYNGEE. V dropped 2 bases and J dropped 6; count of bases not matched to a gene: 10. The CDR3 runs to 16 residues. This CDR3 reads CASSVGDYPKAGELFF. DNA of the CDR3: TGTGCCAGCAGCGTCGGGGACTACCCTAAGGCCGGGGAGCTGTTTTTT.

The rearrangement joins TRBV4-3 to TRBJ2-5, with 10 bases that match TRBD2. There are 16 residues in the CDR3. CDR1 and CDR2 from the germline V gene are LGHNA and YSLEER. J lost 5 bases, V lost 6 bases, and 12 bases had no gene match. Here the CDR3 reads CASSLNLAGAIETQYF. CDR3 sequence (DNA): TGCGCCAGCAGTCTCAATCTAGCGGGGGCTATCGAGACCCAGTACTTC.

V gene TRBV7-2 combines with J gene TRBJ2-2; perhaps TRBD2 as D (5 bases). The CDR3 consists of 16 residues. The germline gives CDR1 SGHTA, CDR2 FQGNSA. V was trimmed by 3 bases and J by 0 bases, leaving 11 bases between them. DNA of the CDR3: TGTGCCAGCAGCTTTACAGCGGTGGCGAACACCGGGGAGCTGTTTTTT. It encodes CASSFTAVANTGELFF.

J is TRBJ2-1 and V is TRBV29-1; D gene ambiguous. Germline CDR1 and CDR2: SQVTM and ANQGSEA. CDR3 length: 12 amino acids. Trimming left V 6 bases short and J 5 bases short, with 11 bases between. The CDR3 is CSVSDGNNEQFF. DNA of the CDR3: TGCAGCGTCTCCGACGGCAACAATGAGCAGTTCTTC.

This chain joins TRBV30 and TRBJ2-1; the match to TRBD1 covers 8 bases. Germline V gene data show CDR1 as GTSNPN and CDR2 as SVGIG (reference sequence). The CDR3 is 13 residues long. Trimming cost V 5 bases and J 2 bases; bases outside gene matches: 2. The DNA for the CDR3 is TGTGCCTGGGCACAGGGGGCCTACAATGAGCAGTTCTTC. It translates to CAWAQGAYNEQFF.